Below, 30 T cell receptor beta chains from the same sample are listed, as sequenced in a study of blood T cell repertoires in COVID-19. Produced via immunoSEQ multiplex PCR; TCRdb's table is partial and in-frame only. The table has about 200,000 clones, roughly 77% seen once; the top ten hold about 6.5%. The specimen sequenced was peripheral blood. Receptor source: a woman between 35 and 50 years old with COVID-19, enrolled during active disease.

The chain joins TRBV18 to TRBJ2-7; TRBD1 agrees at 11 bases. CDR1 is KGHSH and CDR2 is LQKENI in the germline V gene. This CDR3 is built from 15 residues. After removal of 4 bases from V and 4 bases from J, the junction contained 6 bases not matched to a gene. Here the CDR3 DNA reads TGTGCCAGCTCACGCGGGACAGGGGGTATTTACGAGCAGTACTTC. Protein sequence: CASSRGTGGIYEQYF.

The gene calls are TRBV19 and TRBJ1-6; no definite D call. Germline CDR1 reads LNHDA; CDR2 reads SQIVND (reference sequence). Trimming removed 3 bases from V and 13 bases from J, with 13 bases in between. The CDR3 extends over 13 amino acids. CDR3 in DNA: TGTGCCAGTAGTATTTCACCAGTCCTCCCCCTCCACTTT. Residues: CASSISPVLPLHF.

For the CDR3, the DNA is TGTGCCAGCAGTGGAGGACAGGGCGGGGACACCGGGGAGCTGTTTTTT. Its translation: CASSGGQGGDTGELFF. The rearrangement uses TRBV2 and TRBJ2-2, with TRBD1 matching 8 bases. CDR1 and CDR2 from the germline V gene are SNHLY and FYNNEI. CDR3 size: 16 residues. The V segment lost 4 bases and the J segment 3 bases; nucleotides outside the gene matches: 7.

This clone was counted once. This chain links TRBV6-1 with TRBJ2-2, with D possibly matching TRBD1 (5 bases). The length of the CDR3 is 13 residues. CDR1 is MNHNS, CDR2 SASEGT, per germline. Trimming pared 1 base from V and 6 bases from J, leaving 6 bases between. The CDR3 nucleotides are TGTGCCAGCAGTGAAGGGGGCCCCGGGGAGCTGTTTTTT. Residues: CASSEGGPGELFF.

This chain joins TRBV3-1 (or the pseudogene TRBV3-2) and TRBJ1-2; no clear D. This CDR3 has 11 amino acids. The ends were cut back, 0 bases at V and 7 bases at J, with 3 bases in the middle. Per the germline V gene, CDR1 is LGHDT and CDR2 is YNNKEL (reference sequence). CDR3 amino acids: CASSQDGGYTF. CDR3 nucleotides: TGTGCCAGCAGCCAAGACGGTGGCTACACCTTC.

The genes are TRBV2 and TRBJ1-5, with D tentatively TRBD1 (6 bases). The V end was cut by 6 bases, the J end by 4 bases, with 16 bases between. The CDR3 has 15 residues. CDR1 and CDR2 from the germline V gene are SNHLY and FYNNEI. DNA for the CDR3: TGTGCCAGCAGCTTCTTTCGTACAGGGAATCAGCCCCAGCATTTT. It encodes CASSFFRTGNQPQHF.

The chain employs TRBV30 and TRBJ2-5; 8 bases are shared with TRBD1. CDR1 and CDR2 (germline): GTSNPN, SVGIG (reference sequence). V gave up 4 bases and J gave up 5 bases; unmatched junction bases: 3. The CDR3 is 12 residues long. Here the CDR3 DNA reads TGTGCCTGGACCTCAGGGGGCGAGACCCAGTACTTC. This gives the protein CAWTSGGETQYF.

The rearrangement uses TRBV23-1 and TRBJ2-5; tentatively, D is TRBD1 (6 bases). Being an ORF, TRBV23-1 has a function that is uncertain. V lost 2 bases to trimming and J lost 3 bases, with 22 bases between them. The CDR3 covers 18 residues. CDR3 protein: CASSQPRDIRGLEETQYF. The CDR3 nucleotides are TGCGCCAGCAGTCAACCCCGGGACATCCGAGGGCTTGAAGAGACCCAGTACTTC.

V is TRBV10-2 and J is TRBJ2-5, with D hard to call. The CDR3 contains 12 residues. Looked up from germline, CDR1 is WSHSY and CDR2 is SAAADI. V was pared by 0 bases and J by 5 bases, with 4 bases between. This CDR3 is CASSESRETQYF. The CDR3 nucleotides read TGCGCCAGCAGTGAGTCGCGGGAGACCCAGTACTTC.

The V and J genes are TRBV3-1 (or the pseudogene TRBV3-2) and TRBJ1-5; D gene unclear. Trimming took off 1 base at V and 5 bases at J, with 6 bases between the two ends. Per germline, CDR1 LGHDT and CDR2 YNNKEL (reference sequence). CDR3 length: 13 residues. This CDR3 reads CASSQVGDQPQHF. CDR3 sequence (DNA): TGTGCCAGCAGCCAAGTTGGAGATCAGCCCCAGCATTTT.

The chain has TRBV5-1 and TRBJ2-1; 11 bases fit TRBD2. Germline CDR1 is SGHRS and CDR2 is YFSETQ. The CDR3 runs to 15 residues. V was clipped by 3 bases and J by 8 bases; unmatched bases: 7. CDR3 in DNA: TGCGCCAGCAGCTCCCTAGCGGGGGGATCGGATGAGCAGTTCTTC. This translates into CASSSLAGGSDEQFF.

This chain uses TRBV9 with TRBJ1-1; unclear D gene. V was cut by 0 bases and J by 5 bases, with 11 bases left in between. The CDR3 is 14 residues long. The germline V gene encodes CDR1 SGDLS and CDR2 YYNGEE. CDR3 amino acids: CASSVGGMATEAFF. The DNA for the CDR3 is TGTGCCAGCAGCGTAGGAGGCATGGCTACTGAAGCTTTCTTT.

This clone was seen only once. The chain has TRBV7-3 and TRBJ1-2; TRBD1 might be the D (5 bases). V shed 5 bases and J shed 5 bases, with 18 bases lying between them. The CDR3 extends over 15 amino acids. Looked up from germline, CDR1 is SGHTA and CDR2 is FQGTGA. CDR3 loop: CASSPGAGGIYGYTF. CDR3 nucleotide sequence: TGTGCCAGCAGCCCCGGGGCGGGAGGCATATATGGCTACACCTTC. Looking up the rest from reference TRBV7-3 and TRBJ1-2 gives the full variable domain: GAGVSQTPSNKVTEKGKYVELRCDPISGHTALYWYRQSLGQGPEFLIYFQGTGAADDSGLPNDRFFAVRPEGSVSTLKIQRTERGDSAVYLCASSPGAGGIYGYTFGSGTRLTVV.

V is TRBV25-1 and J is TRBJ1-1; D might be TRBD1 (5 bases). V lost 6 bases to trimming and J lost 0 bases, with 8 bases between them. CDR3 length: 13 residues. Germline V gene lookup returns CDR1 MGHDK and CDR2 SYGVNS. The CDR3 sequence: CASSQGLNTEAFF. The DNA of the CDR3 is TGTGCCAGCAGCCAGGGTTTGAACACTGAAGCTTTCTTT.

This sequence joins TRBV5-1 and TRBJ1-2; D is undetermined. V was shortened by 7 bases and J by 5 bases, with 9 bases between the two germline ends. Germline CDR1 reads SGHRS; CDR2 reads YFSETQ. This CDR3 is 11 amino acids long. CDR3: CASSGEYGYTF. DNA for the CDR3: TGCGCCAGCTCCGGGGAATATGGCTACACCTTC. The variable domain in full, completed from reference TRBV5-1 and TRBJ1-2, reads KAGVTQTPRYLIKTRGQQVTLSCSPISGHRSVSWYQQTPGQGLQFLFEYFSETQRNKGNFPGRFSGRQFSNSRSEMNVSTLELGDSALYLCASSGEYGYTFGSGTRLTVV.

This clone was detected once. V gene TRBV7-9 combines with J gene TRBJ2-3, with D unclear. V gave up 1 base and J gave up 3 bases, with 14 bases separating them. Germline-derived CDR1 and CDR2 are SEHNR and FQNEAQ (reference sequence). The length of the CDR3 is 16 residues. Here the CDR3 DNA reads TGTGCCAGCAGCTTAGGTTCGGGTCTAGAAACAGATACGCAGTATTTT. This codes for CASSLGSGLETDTQYF. Variable domain in full (rest from reference TRBV7-9 and TRBJ2-3): DTGVSQNPRHKITKRGQNVTFRCDPISEHNRLYWYRQTLGQGPEFLTYFQNEAQLEKSRLLSDRFSAERPKGSFSTLEIQRTEQGDSAMYLCASSLGSGLETDTQYFGPGTRLTVL.

This clone was seen once. The junction does not match germline at one end; this may be a read error. The chain recombines TRBV6-6 with TRBJ2-2; TRBD2 is a possible D gene (5 bases). The CDR3 extends over 15 amino acids. Germline CDR1 MNHNY, CDR2 SVGAGI (reference sequence). Here the CDR3 reads CASSYSRGNAGELFF. DNA of the CDR3: TGTGCCAGCAGTTACTCGAGAGGGAACGCCGGGGAGCTGTTTTTT.

As DNA, the CDR3 is TGCGCCAGCAGCCTAGAGACAGGGGACACCGGGGAGCTGTTTTTT. It specifies CASSLETGDTGELFF. The V and J genes are TRBV4-1 and TRBJ2-2, with 8 bases that match TRBD1. The CDR3 is 15 residues long. Germline V lookup: CDR1 MGHRA, CDR2 YSYEKL. The ends lost 4 bases at V and 3 bases at J; junction bases unmatched: 4.

This sequence joins TRBV2 and TRBJ2-1; 8 bases agree with TRBD2. This CDR3 region has 15 residues. Germline lookup yields CDR1 SNHLY and CDR2 FYNNEI. J gave up 3 bases and V 3 bases, and 4 bases lay outside the gene matches. The CDR3 DNA reads as TGTGCCAGCAGTGAGGAACGGGGGGGCTACAATGAGCAGTTCTTC. Its translation is CASSEERGGYNEQFF.

J is TRBJ1-2 and V is TRBV29-1; 8 bases are shared with TRBD1. V shed 4 bases, J shed 7 bases, and the junction held 11 bases outside the gene matches. CDR3 length: 14 residues. CDR1 and CDR2 (germline): SQVTM, ANQGSEA. CDR3: CSVVDGDRFSGYTF. DNA of the CDR3: TGCAGCGTTGTCGATGGGGACAGGTTCAGTGGCTACACCTTC.

The V gene is TRBV19, the J gene TRBJ1-6; no definite D call. Looked up from germline, CDR1 is LNHDA and CDR2 is SQIVND (reference sequence). The CDR3 contains 17 residues. The V and J ends lost 0 bases and 5 bases respectively, with 14 bases between them. CDR3 DNA: TGTGCCAGTAGTATAGAGCCGGGAGCTTCAGATAATTCACCCCTCCACTTT. It encodes CASSIEPGASDNSPLHF.

The rearrangement links TRBV5-4 to TRBJ2-3, with TRBD1 matching over 8 bases. Germline values: CDR1 SGHNT, CDR2 YYREEE (reference sequence). This CDR3 has 14 residues. Germline trimming cut 3 bases from V and 2 bases from J; bases unmatched to any gene: 2. Here the CDR3 DNA reads TGTGCCAGCAGCTCGACAGGGGCCACAGATACGCAGTATTTT. Translation: CASSSTGATDTQYF.

This clone was counted only a few times. V is TRBV29-1 and J is TRBJ2-2; 10 bases are shared with TRBD2. The J segment lost 5 bases and the V segment lost 4 bases, leaving 7 bases of the junction unmatched. There are 15 residues in the CDR3. Germline lookup yields CDR1 SQVTM and CDR2 ANQGSEA. CDR3 amino acids: CSVGRTSGPTGELFF. Here the CDR3 DNA reads TGCAGCGTTGGAAGGACTAGCGGACCGACCGGGGAGCTGTTTTTT.

The genes are TRBV9 and TRBJ2-7, with 10 bases identical to TRBD2. The J segment lost 5 bases and the V segment lost 0 bases, leaving 5 bases of the junction unmatched. This CDR3 is 15 amino acids long. Looked up from germline, CDR1 is SGDLS and CDR2 is YYNGEE. Here the CDR3 reads CASSVDSGRSDEQYF. Here the CDR3 DNA reads TGTGCCAGCAGCGTAGATAGCGGGAGGAGTGACGAGCAGTACTTC.

This clone was found many times. CDR3 amino acids: CASSRELLSGANVLTF. CDR3 in DNA: TGTGCCTCGTCGCGGGAGTTATTGAGTGGGGCCAACGTCCTGACTTTC. The V gene is TRBV14, the J gene TRBJ2-6; 7 positions agree with TRBD2. In germline, CDR1 is SGHDN, CDR2 FVKESK. The junction had 13 bases not matched to a gene; V was cut back by 11 bases and J by 3 bases. This CDR3 region has 16 residues.

This clone showed up just a few times. The V call is TRBV2, the J call TRBJ1-6; TRBD1 might be the D (5 bases). Germline assignment: CDR1 SNHLY and CDR2 FYNNEI. Trimming removed 7 bases from V and 11 bases from J, with 15 bases in between. The CDR3 extends over 13 amino acids. CDR3: CASKKGPKAPLHF. In DNA form, the CDR3 reads TGTGCCAGCAAGAAGGGGCCTAAGGCACCCCTCCACTTT.

The gene calls are TRBV4-1 and TRBJ2-3; the match to TRBD1 covers 12 bases. Per the germline V gene, CDR1 is MGHRA and CDR2 is YSYEKL. Losses at the gene ends were 2 bases for V and 2 bases for J; bases not matched to a gene: 5. The CDR3 consists of 17 residues. The CDR3 loop reads CASSQKGTGGVTDTQYF. The CDR3 nucleotides read TGCGCCAGCAGCCAAAAAGGGACAGGGGGCGTCACAGATACGCAGTATTTT.

The V gene is TRBV10-1, the J gene TRBJ2-1, with a possible D match to TRBD2 (5 bases). V was cut by 0 bases and J by 14 bases, with 14 bases left in between. Germline V gene lookup returns CDR1 WNHNN and CDR2 SYGVQD (reference sequence). This CDR3 is built from 13 residues. CDR3 coding DNA: TGCGCCAGCAGTGAGTCGCAGGCCACCGGGGAGTTCTTC. Its translation: CASSESQATGEFF.

The rearrangement joins TRBV5-1 to TRBJ1-4; 9 positions match TRBD1. The V gene's germline CDR1 is SGHRS and CDR2 YFSETQ. V gave up 4 bases and J gave up 6 bases; unmatched junction bases: 13. CDR3 length equals 17 residues. CDR3 protein: CASSRSSGQGLDEKLFF. DNA for the CDR3: TGCGCCAGCAGCCGTTCTTCGGGACAGGGCCTCGATGAAAAACTGTTTTTT.

The chain combines TRBV18 with TRBJ1-6, with D maybe TRBD1 (6 bases). The CDR3 is made up of 20 amino acids. Germline V lookup: CDR1 KGHSH, CDR2 LQKENI. The V end lost 2 bases, the J end lost 0 bases, and 20 bases lay between the germline ends. For the CDR3, the DNA is TGTGCCAGCTCACCAGGGGACATTTACTTAAAGGGCTCCTATAATTCACCCCTCCACTTT. It codes for CASSPGDIYLKGSYNSPLHF.